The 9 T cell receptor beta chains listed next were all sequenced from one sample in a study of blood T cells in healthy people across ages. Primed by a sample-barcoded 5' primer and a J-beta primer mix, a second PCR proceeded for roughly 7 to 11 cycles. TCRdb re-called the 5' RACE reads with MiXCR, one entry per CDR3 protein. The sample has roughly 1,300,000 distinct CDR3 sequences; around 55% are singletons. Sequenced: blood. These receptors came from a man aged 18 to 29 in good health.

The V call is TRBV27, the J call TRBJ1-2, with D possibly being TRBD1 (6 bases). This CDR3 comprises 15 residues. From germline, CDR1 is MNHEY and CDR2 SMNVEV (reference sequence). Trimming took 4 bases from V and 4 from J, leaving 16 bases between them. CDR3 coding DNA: TGTGCCAGCAGTTCCATCGGAAGGGGGATCTATGGCTACACCTTC. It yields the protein CASSSIGRGIYGYTF.

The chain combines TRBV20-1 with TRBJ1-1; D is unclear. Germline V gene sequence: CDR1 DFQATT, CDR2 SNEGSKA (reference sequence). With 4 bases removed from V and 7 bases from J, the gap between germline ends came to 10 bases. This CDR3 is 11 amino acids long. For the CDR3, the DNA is TGCAGTGCTAACCCGGTAGTTGAAGCTTTCTTT. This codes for CSANPVVEAFF.

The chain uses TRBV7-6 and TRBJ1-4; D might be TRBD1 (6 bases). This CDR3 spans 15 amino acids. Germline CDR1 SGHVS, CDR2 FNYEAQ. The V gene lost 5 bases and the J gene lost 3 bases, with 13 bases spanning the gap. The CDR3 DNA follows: TGTGCCAGCAGCCCCAGTTCAGGGGCTAATGAAAAACTGTTTTTT. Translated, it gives CASSPSSGANEKLFF.

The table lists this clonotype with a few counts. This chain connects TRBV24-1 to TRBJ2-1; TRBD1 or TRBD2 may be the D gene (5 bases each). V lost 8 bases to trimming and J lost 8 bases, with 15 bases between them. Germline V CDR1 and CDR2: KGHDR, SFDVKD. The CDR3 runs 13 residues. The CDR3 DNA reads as TGTGCCACCACGGGGTCAGGGCTCTATGAGCAGTTCTTC. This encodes CATTGSGLYEQFF.

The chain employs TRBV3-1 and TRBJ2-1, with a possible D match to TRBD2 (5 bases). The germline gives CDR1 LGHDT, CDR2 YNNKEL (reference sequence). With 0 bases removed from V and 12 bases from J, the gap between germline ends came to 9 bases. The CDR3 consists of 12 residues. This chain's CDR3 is CASSQERVGQFF. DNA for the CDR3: TGTGCCAGCAGCCAAGAGAGGGTCGGGCAGTTCTTC.

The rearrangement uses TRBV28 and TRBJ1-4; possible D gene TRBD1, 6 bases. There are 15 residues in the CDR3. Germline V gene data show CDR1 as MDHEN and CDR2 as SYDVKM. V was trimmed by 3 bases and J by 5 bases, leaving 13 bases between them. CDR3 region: CASSFPPGQNEKLFF. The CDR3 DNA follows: TGTGCCAGCAGTTTCCCGCCAGGACAGAATGAAAAACTGTTTTTT.

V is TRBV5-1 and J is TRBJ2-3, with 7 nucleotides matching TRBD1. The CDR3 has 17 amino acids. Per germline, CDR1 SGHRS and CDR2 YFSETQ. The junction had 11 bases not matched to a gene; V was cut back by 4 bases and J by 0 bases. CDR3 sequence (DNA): TGCGCCAGCAGCAGATCACAGGGGAATCCTAGCACAGATACGCAGTATTTT. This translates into CASSRSQGNPSTDTQYF.

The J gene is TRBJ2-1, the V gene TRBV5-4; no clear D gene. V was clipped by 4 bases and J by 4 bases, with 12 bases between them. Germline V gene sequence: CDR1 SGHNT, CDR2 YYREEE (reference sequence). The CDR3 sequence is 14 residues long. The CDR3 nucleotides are TGTGCCAGCAGCACAGCCTTACAATACAATGAGCAGTTCTTC. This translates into CASSTALQYNEQFF.

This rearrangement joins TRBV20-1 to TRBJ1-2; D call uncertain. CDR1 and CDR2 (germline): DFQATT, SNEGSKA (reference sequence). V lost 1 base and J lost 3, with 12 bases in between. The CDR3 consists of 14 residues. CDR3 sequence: CSARGWGYHYGYTF. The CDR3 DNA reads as TGCAGTGCTAGAGGGTGGGGATACCACTATGGCTACACCTTC.